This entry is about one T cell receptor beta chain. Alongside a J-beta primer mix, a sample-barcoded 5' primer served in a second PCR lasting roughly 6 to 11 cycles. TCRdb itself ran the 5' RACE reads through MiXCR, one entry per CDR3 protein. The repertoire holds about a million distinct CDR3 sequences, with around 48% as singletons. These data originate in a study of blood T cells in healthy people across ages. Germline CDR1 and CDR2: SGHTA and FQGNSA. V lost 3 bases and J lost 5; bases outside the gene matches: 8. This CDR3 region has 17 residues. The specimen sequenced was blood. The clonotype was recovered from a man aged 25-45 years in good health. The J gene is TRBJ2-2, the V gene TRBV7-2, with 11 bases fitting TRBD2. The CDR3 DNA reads TGTGCCAGCAGCTTTCCTAGCGGGGGGATTGGAACCGGGGAGCTGTTTTTT. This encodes CASSFPSGGIGTGELFF. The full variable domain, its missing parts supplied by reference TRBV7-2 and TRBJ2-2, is GAGVSQSPSNKVTEKGKDVELRCDPISGHTALYWYRQSLGQGLEFLIYFQGNSAPDKSGLPSDRFSAERTGGSVSTLTIQRTQQEDSAVYLCASSFPSGGIGTGELFFGEGSRLTVL.